This TCR beta chain was retrieved from a study of T cell changes during pregnancy in multiple sclerosis. Only in-frame clones appear in the TCRdb table, and some are missing; sequencing was by immunoSEQ multiplex PCR. The sample has 55,000 to 75,000 clones, 91% seen once. CDR1 and CDR2 (germline): SNHLY, FYNNEI. The J segment lost 9 bases and the V segment lost 6 bases, leaving 9 bases of the junction unmatched. This CDR3 has 15 amino acids. This material consisted of peripheral blood, taken after pregnancy. The clonotype comes from a female donor in good health, enrolled as a control in a pregnancy study. The chain carries TRBV2 and TRBJ1-6, with TRBD1 matching 9 bases. The CDR3 coding sequence is TGTGCCAGCAGAAGGGACAGGGACGTTGTTTCACCCCTCCACTTT. Protein product: CASRRDRDVVSPLHF.